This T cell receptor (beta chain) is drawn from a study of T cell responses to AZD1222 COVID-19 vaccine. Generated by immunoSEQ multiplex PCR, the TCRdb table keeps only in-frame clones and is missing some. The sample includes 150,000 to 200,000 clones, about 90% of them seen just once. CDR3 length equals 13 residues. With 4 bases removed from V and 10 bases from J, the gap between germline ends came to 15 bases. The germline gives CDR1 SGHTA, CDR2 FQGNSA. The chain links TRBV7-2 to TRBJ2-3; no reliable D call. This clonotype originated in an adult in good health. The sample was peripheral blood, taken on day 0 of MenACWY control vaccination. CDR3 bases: TGTGCCAGCAGCTCCACCGCTGGAGAGGCGCAGTATTTT. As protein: CASSSTAGEAQYF. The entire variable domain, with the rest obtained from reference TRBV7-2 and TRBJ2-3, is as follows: GAGVSQSPSNKVTEKGKDVELRCDPISGHTALYWYRQSLGQGLEFLIYFQGNSAPDKSGLPSDRFSAERTGGSVSTLTIQRTQQEDSAVYLCASSSTAGEAQYFGPGTRLTVL.